Listed below are T cell receptor beta chains from one sample, sequenced in a study of technical replicates of blood from a handful of donors. The protocol was immunoSEQ multiplex PCR, while the TCRdb copy is restricted to in-frame clones and leaves out a portion. The sample includes about 61,000 clones, approximately 97% seen only once; the top ten take 0.19%. Sequencing used T cells isolated from PBMCs. These receptors were taken from a human donor in good health. Each CDR3 is given with its conserved first and last residue. Fields, in order: clone size, J gene, V gene, D gene, CDR3 DNA, CDR3 protein. A D gene is named only where the DNA matches it firmly. Clone size appears in some rows only: once, few, many, or a class for an expanded clone.

- TRBJ2-2 TRBV7-9 - TGTGCCAGCAGTGAGGGTGGGACCGGGGAGCTGTTTTTT CASSEGGTGELFF
- TRBJ1-2 TRBV4-1 - TGCGCCAGCAGCCAACCGGGAGACTATGGCTACACCTTC CASSQPGDYGYTF
- TRBJ2-7 TRBV29-1 - TGCAGCGTCTTTACAGGGCACGAGCAGTACTTC CSVFTGHEQYF
once TRBJ2-2 TRBV19 TRBD2 TGTGCCAGTAGTATAGTGGCGGGAGCCGAGCTGTTTTTT CASSIVAGAELFF
- TRBJ1-5 TRBV6-1 - TGTGCCAGCAGTGGCCCCCCGGGGAATCAGCCCCAGCATTTT CASSGPPGNQPQHF
- TRBJ2-2 TRBV7-9 TRBD2 TGTGCCAGCAGCTTTAGCGGGAGAGGAACCGGGGAGCTGTTTTTT CASSFSGRGTGELFF
- TRBJ2-1 TRBV7-9 TRBD2 TGTGCCAGCAGCCTTATCCCGGGGGGAAGCCGCAATGAGCAGTTCTTC CASSLIPGGSRNEQFF
- TRBJ2-3 TRBV2 - TGTGCCAGCAGCCCGTTGGGTGGACTGGCTCGGGGAGATACGCAGTATTTT CASSPLGGLARGDTQYF
- TRBJ2-1 TRBV7-6 - TGTGCCAGCAGCAATACAGGGTCGAATGAGCAGTTCTTC CASSNTGSNEQFF
- TRBJ2-7 TRBV28 TRBD1 TGTGCCAGCAGCTCCGGGACAGCGGCTTGGGGCTACGAGCAGTACTTC CASSSGTAAWGYEQYF
- TRBJ2-6 TRBV5-1 - TGCGCCAGCAGCTTGGGTCACAGCTCTGGGGCCAACGTCCTGACTTTC CASSLGHSSGANVLTF
- TRBJ2-1 TRBV30 TRBD1 TGTGCCTGGAGTGTTTTCGGGCGACAGGGGGCTCGTAATGAGCAGTTCTTC CAWSVFGRQGARNEQFF
- TRBJ1-3 TRBV28 - TGTGCCAGCAGTTCCGCCAACGTAGGACAGTCCTCTGGAAACACCATATATTTT CASSSANVGQSSGNTIYF
- TRBJ2-1 TRBV29-1 TRBD1 TGCAGCGTTCACCTGACAGGGACCTACAATGAGCAGTTCTTC CSVHLTGTYNEQFF
once TRBJ2-3 TRBV5-1 - TGCGCCAGCAGCTTTTGGGGGCGGGATACGCAGTATTTT CASSFWGRDTQYF
- TRBJ1-4 TRBV10-3 TRBD1 TGTGCCATCAGTGAGCGGACAGGGCCGAGGGAAAAACTGTTTTTT CAISERTGPREKLFF
once TRBJ2-3 TRBV27 TRBD2 TGTGCCAGCAGTTCAGCGGGAGGATTATACACAGATACGCAGTATTTT CASSSAGGLYTDTQYF
- TRBJ2-5 TRBV2 - TGTGCCAGCAGAGAGGGGACCCAGTACTTC CASREGTQYF
- TRBJ1-1 TRBV6-4 - TGTGCCAGCAGTGACTCCCTCCTCCTCCGTGTCACGGTGGTAGACACTGAAGCTTTCTTT CASSDSLLLRVTVVDTEAFF
- TRBJ2-5 TRBV10-3 TRBD1 TGTGCCATCAGTGAGGGGCAGGGGGCGAAGACCCAGTACTTC CAISEGQGAKTQYF
- TRBJ1-1 TRBV9 - TGTGCCAGCAGCGCCTGGGGGGGTAGCACTGAAGCTTTCTTT CASSAWGGSTEAFF
- TRBJ2-7 TRBV6-6 TRBD2 TGTGCCAGCAGTAAGACTAGCGGGGCCTACGAGCAGTACTTC CASSKTSGAYEQYF
- TRBJ2-1 TRBV6-5 TRBD1 TGTGCCAGCAGTTACTACTCAGGGGGTGGGAGTGAGCAGTTCTTC CASSYYSGGGSEQFF
- TRBJ2-5 TRBV19 TRBD2 TGTGCCAGTAGCCGAGAAAAGACTAGCGGGGGGGCACGGTGGGAGACCCAGTACTTC CASSREKTSGGARWETQYF
- TRBJ1-1 TRBV5-1 - TGCGCCAGCACAATCGACAGGACTAACACTGAAGCTTTCTTT CASTIDRTNTEAFF
- TRBJ2-7 TRBV11-2 TRBD2 TGTGCCAGCAGCTTAGGGCTAGCGGGAGGGCCAGGCGAGCAGTACTTC CASSLGLAGGPGEQYF
- TRBJ2-7 TRBV27 TRBD2 TGTGCCAGCAGTCCATGGACTAGCGGCGAGCAGTACTTC CASSPWTSGEQYF
- TRBJ2-3 TRBV30 TRBD1 TGTGCCTGGGGCCCTGGGACAGCTTACACAGATACGCAGTATTTT CAWGPGTAYTDTQYF
- TRBJ2-3 TRBV25-1 - TGTGCCAGCAGCAGGGGAACAGATACGCAGTATTTT CASSRGTDTQYF
- TRBJ2-1 TRBV2 TRBD2 TGTGCCATCACCAACCGCCAGGCGGGAGACCCCTACAATGAGCAGTTCTTC CAITNRQAGDPYNEQFF
- TRBJ1-2 TRBV25-1 - TGTGCCAGCAGTTTCTCGGGTGCATATGGCTACACCTTC CASSFSGAYGYTF
- TRBJ1-4 TRBV6-5 - TGTGCCAGCAGTGGACAGAGACTTGAAAAACTGTTTTTT CASSGQRLEKLFF